This passage covers 22 T cell receptor beta chains from one sample sequenced in a study of T cell repertoires and leukemia-associated antigens. MiXCR, applied by TCRdb to the 5' RACE reads, yields one record per CDR3 protein. The profile shows about 11,000 distinct CDR3 sequences, roughly 43% of them singletons. Their cognate antigens are unknown. The sample was CD3+ T cells sorted from blood and cultured. These TCRs come from a female donor in good health.

This rearrangement joins TRBV5-4 to TRBJ2-1, with 10 bases fitting TRBD2. Looked up from germline, CDR1 is SGHNT and CDR2 is YYREEE (reference sequence). The CDR3 extends over 16 amino acids. The trim removed 0 bases at V and 8 bases at J, leaving 8 bases unmatched. This CDR3 is CASSLVASGRRDEQFF. CDR3 in DNA: TGTGCCAGCAGCTTGGTGGCTAGCGGGAGACGGGATGAGCAGTTCTTC.

Note on this clonotype: The junction departs from the called germline gene at one end, perhaps through a read error. V and J are TRBV7-2 and TRBJ1-5, with D possibly matching TRBD1 (5 bases). Germline assignment: CDR1 SGHTA and CDR2 FQGNSA. The length of the CDR3 is 15 residues. The CDR3 DNA reads as TGTGCCGGCAGCTTCGGGGCAGGGCATTTTCAGCCCCAGCATTTT. Translation gives CAGSFGAGHFQPQHF.

This clonotype has only a few counts. The chain uses TRBV5-1 and TRBJ1-1, with D tentatively TRBD1 (6 bases). The V gene lost 4 bases and the J gene lost 4 bases, with 17 bases spanning the gap. In germline, CDR1 is SGHRS, CDR2 YFSETQ. The CDR3 is made up of 15 amino acids. CDR3 in DNA: TGCGCCAGCAGCGCGATAACAGGGTCCGCCACTGAAGCTTTCTTT. Amino acid sequence: CASSAITGSATEAFF. The full variable domain, rest sourced from reference TRBV5-1 and TRBJ1-1, is KAGVTQTPRYLIKTRGQQVTLSCSPISGHRSVSWYQQTPGQGLQFLFEYFSETQRNKGNFPGRFSGRQFSNSRSEMNVSTLELGDSALYLCASSAITGSATEAFFGQGTRLTVV.

This clonotype is medium-sized (0.01 to 0.1%). At one of its ends the junction is not consistent with the germline gene, which may arise from a read error. The rearrangement joins TRBV6-1 to TRBJ2-2; no definite D call. The V gene's germline CDR1 is MNHNS and CDR2 SASEGT. The length of the CDR3 is 14 residues. Written as DNA, the CDR3 is TGTGCCAGCAGGGAAGGAAGTTACACCGGGGAGCTGTTTTTT. Protein product: CASREGSYTGELFF.

This clonotype was recorded once. A single base separates this from a much larger clone, so it may be a read error. V usage is TRBV20-1 and J usage is TRBJ2-1; TRBD2 agrees at 8 bases. CDR1 and CDR2 (germline): DFQATT, SNEGSKA (reference sequence). The V and J ends lost 1 base and 0 bases, in that order; junction bases with no gene match: 2. The CDR3 is made up of 15 amino acids. CDR3 coding DNA: TGCAGTGCTAGAGTAAGCGGGAGCTCCTACAATGAGCAGTTCTTC. Translating gives CSARVSGSSYNEQFF.

The sample holds one count of this clonotype. The chain uses TRBV5-1 and TRBJ2-2; D not certain. V lost 0 bases and J 2 bases, leaving 8 bases between the germline ends. This CDR3 region has 15 residues. Germline values: CDR1 SGHRS, CDR2 YFSETQ. The chain's CDR3 is CASSLGASNTGELFF. CDR3 DNA: TGCGCCAGCAGCTTGGGTGCGTCCAACACCGGGGAGCTGTTTTTT.

Remarks on this clonotype: The junction departs from germline at one end; a sequencing error may be responsible. This chain joins TRBV20-1 and TRBJ2-2, with D perhaps matching TRBD1 or TRBD2 (5 bases each). The CDR3 runs 14 residues. Germline V gene sequence: CDR1 DFQATT, CDR2 SNEGSKA (reference sequence). The CDR3 protein is CSSRIGTNTGELFF. The CDR3 nucleotides are TGCAGTTCCAGGATCGGGACGAACACTGGGGAGCTGTTTTTT.

This clonotype is deemed medium-sized (0.01 to 0.1%). The chain joins TRBV20-1 to TRBJ2-3; 11 bases map to TRBD2. The V segment lost 4 bases and the J segment 3 bases; nucleotides outside the gene matches: 9. Germline-derived CDR1 and CDR2 are DFQATT and SNEGSKA (reference sequence). The CDR3 has 16 amino acids. The CDR3 loop reads CSAKNRLAGRTDTQYF. CDR3 DNA sequence: TGCAGTGCTAAAAACCGACTAGCGGGAAGGACAGATACGCAGTATTTT.

Remarks on this clonotype: Lacking the conserved final phenylalanine or tryptophan, this CDR3 likely reflects a read error. It is unclear where the CDR3 begins or ends on the DNA, so no DNA is shown, and the CDR3 is as TCRdb lists it. The J gene is TRBJ2-1, the V gene TRBV29-1. Germline lookup yields CDR1 SQVTM and CDR2 ANQGSEA. The CDR3 is 13 residues long, ends included. CDR3: CSTGPLSFNEHFL.

This clonotype rates as medium-sized (0.01 to 0.1%). The CDR3 reads CSAKQGGYEQYF. As DNA, the CDR3 is TGCAGTGCTAAACAGGGAGGCTACGAGCAGTACTTC. This rearrangement joins TRBV20-1 to TRBJ2-7; D is possibly TRBD1 or TRBD2 (6 bases each). V lost 4 bases, J lost 3 bases, and 10 bases lay in between. CDR3 size: 12 residues. Germline lookup yields CDR1 DFQATT and CDR2 SNEGSKA (reference sequence).

The sample holds many counts of this clonotype. A much larger clone differs by one base, so this may be a read error. The CDR3 region is CSAEDFYEQYF. The CDR3 bases are TGCAGTGCGGAGGACTTCTACGAGCAGTACTTC. V and J are TRBV20-1 and TRBJ2-7; D is possibly TRBD2 (5 bases). V was cut by 6 bases and J by 3 bases, with 9 bases left in between. CDR1 DFQATT and CDR2 SNEGSKA come from the germline V gene (reference sequence). CDR3 size: 11 residues.

The genes are TRBV5-6 and TRBJ2-1, with D maybe TRBD1 (5 bases). The V end was cut by 3 bases, the J end by 1 base, with 11 bases between. Germline V lookup: CDR1 SGHDT, CDR2 YYEEEE. There are 15 residues in the CDR3. The CDR3 DNA follows: TGTGCCAGCAGCTCCGGGCAGGGATCCTACAATGAGCAGTTCTTC. It is translated as CASSSGQGSYNEQFF. The full variable domain, in which reference TRBV5-6 and TRBJ2-1 provide the parts outside the CDR3, is DAGVTQSPTHLIKTRGQQVTLRCSPKSGHDTVSWYQQALGQGPQFIFQYYEEEERQRGNFPDRFSGHQFPNYSSELNVNALLLGDSALYLCASSSGQGSYNEQFFGPGTRLTVL.

This clonotype was counted at least ten times. This chain links TRBV7-9 with TRBJ2-5; 7 bases are shared with TRBD2. The CDR3 is made up of 16 amino acids. From germline, CDR1 is SEHNR and CDR2 FQNEAQ (reference sequence). V trimming: 2 bases; J trimming: 2 bases; junction bases outside the gene matches: 8. The CDR3 DNA reads as TGTGCCAGCAGCTTATCCCGGGACTACCTACAAGAGACCCAGTACTTC. Protein sequence: CASSLSRDYLQETQYF.

On this clonotype: This may be a read error, as it is one base from a much larger clone. The chain carries TRBV11-2 and TRBJ2-7; unclear D gene. The CDR3 is 11 residues long. Looked up from germline, CDR1 is SGHAT and CDR2 is FQNNGV. The chain's CDR3 is CASSSALEQHF. CDR3 nucleotide sequence: TGTGCCAGCAGCTCAGCCCTCGAGCAGCACTTC.

This clonotype was detected a few times. The chain has TRBV20-1 and TRBJ2-5; D gene ambiguous. There are 12 residues in the CDR3. Germline V gives CDR1 DFQATT, CDR2 SNEGSKA (reference sequence). V lost 1 base and J lost 4, with 7 bases in between. This chain's CDR3 is CSARVVGETQYF. CDR3 coding DNA: TGCAGTGCTAGAGTCGTGGGAGAGACCCAGTACTTC.

This clonotype showed up just a few times. The J gene is TRBJ2-7, the V gene TRBV20-1; 7 nucleotides agree with TRBD2. This CDR3 has 12 residues. Germline V gives CDR1 DFQATT, CDR2 SNEGSKA (reference sequence). V lost 5 bases and J lost 6; bases outside the gene matches: 7. The CDR3 sequence is CSAALLAAEQYF. The CDR3 DNA reads TGCAGTGCTGCCCTGCTAGCGGCCGAGCAGTACTTC.

V is TRBV5-1 and J is TRBJ2-5, with 9 nucleotides matching TRBD2. With 0 bases clipped from V and 5 bases from J, the junction kept 8 bases outside the gene matches. The CDR3 spans 16 residues. Germline-derived CDR1 and CDR2 are SGHRS and YFSETQ. CDR3 residues: CASSLGTAGGGETQYF. The CDR3 DNA reads as TGCGCCAGCAGCTTGGGAACAGCGGGAGGTGGCGAGACCCAGTACTTC.

The rearrangement links TRBV7-6 to TRBJ2-3; 7 bases agree with TRBD2. Trimming at V came to 3 bases and at J to 6 bases, leaving 12 bases not matched to a gene. Germline V gives CDR1 SGHVS, CDR2 FNYEAQ. The CDR3 has 16 residues. The CDR3 protein is CASSLGPGGVGDTQYF. DNA of the CDR3: TGTGCCAGCAGCTTGGGGCCGGGAGGAGTTGGCGATACGCAGTATTTT.

This clonotype was picked up a small number of times. The V gene is TRBV20-1, the J gene TRBJ2-7, with D perhaps assigned TRBD1 or TRBD2 (6 bases each). Germline assignment: CDR1 DFQATT and CDR2 SNEGSKA (reference sequence). This CDR3 has 13 amino acids. Trimming pared 3 bases from V and 3 bases from J, leaving 12 bases between. The CDR3 nucleotides read TGCAGTGCTAGGCCCGGGGGCGTCTACGAGCAGTACTTC. Protein sequence: CSARPGGVYEQYF.

This clonotype occurred many times. The CDR3 loop is CASSPGLAGEQETQYF. The DNA of the CDR3 is TGTGCCAGCAGCCCGGGACTAGCGGGAGAACAGGAGACCCAGTACTTC. The chain uses TRBV5-4 and TRBJ2-5; 14 bases map to TRBD2. CDR3 length equals 16 residues. CDR1 is SGHNT and CDR2 is YYREEE in the germline V gene (reference sequence). After removal of 4 bases from V and 5 bases from J, the junction contained 7 bases not matched to a gene.

For this clonotype: The junction shows a germline mismatch at one end, possibly a read error. V and J are TRBV29-1 and TRBJ2-3; the D gene is possibly TRBD2 (5 bases). The CDR3 is 17 residues long. Germline lookup yields CDR1 SQVTM and CDR2 ANQGSEA. Here the CDR3 DNA reads TGCAGCGTCGAAGATCTCGAAGCGGCTACTAGCACAGATACGCAGTATTTT. This encodes CSVEDLEAATSTDTQYF.

This chain connects TRBV7-6 to TRBJ2-1, with TRBD2 identical over 10 bases. Germline values: CDR1 SGHVS, CDR2 FNYEAQ. There are 17 residues in the CDR3. Trimming removed 2 bases from V and 8 bases from J; junction bases left unmatched: 12. DNA for the CDR3: TGTGCCAGCAGCTTATCGGTGGCTAGCGGGAGTTTTGATGAGCAGTTCTTC. Protein sequence: CASSLSVASGSFDEQFF.